These T cell receptor beta chains were read from a single sample in a study of cytomegalovirus exposure and HLA in healthy donors. Produced via immunoSEQ multiplex PCR; TCRdb's table is partial and in-frame only. Among about 97,000 clones listed, about four fifths were seen once. Material: PBMCs. These receptor sequences come from a middle-aged man in good health and CMV-seropositive. CDR3s include the opening cysteine and the closing phenylalanine or tryptophan. The D gene is left open where the match is weak. A row's size may be missing; if present it is once, few, many or a size class.

cdr3_aa	cdr3_nt	v_call	j_call	clone_size	d_call
CASSLGRESSNEQFF	TGTGCCAGCAGCTTAGGCCGGGAGTCAAGCAATGAGCAGTTCTTC	TRBV7-7	TRBJ2-1	-	-
CASSLQGRGSSYEQYF	TGTGCCAGCAGCTTACAAGGGAGGGGCAGCTCCTACGAGCAGTACTTC	TRBV7-6	TRBJ2-7	few	TRBD2
CASSQEGTAYGYTF	TGCGCCAGCAGCCAAGAGGGGACAGCCTATGGCTACACCTTC	TRBV4-1	TRBJ1-2	-	TRBD1
CASSLMGGPGEQYF	TGTGCCAGCAGCTTAATGGGAGGCCCGGGGGAGCAGTACTTC	TRBV7-3	TRBJ2-7	-	-
CASSVGGGLAGASTDTQYF	TGTGCCAGCAGCGTAGGAGGGGGACTAGCGGGGGCTAGCACAGATACGCAGTATTTT	TRBV9	TRBJ2-3	-	TRBD2
CASSSWTGIPDTQYF	TGTGCCAGTAGTTCCTGGACAGGTATCCCAGATACGCAGTATTTT	TRBV19	TRBJ2-3	-	TRBD1
CASSLGTSVYNEQFF	TGTGCCAGCAGCTTGGGGACTAGCGTATACAATGAGCAGTTCTTC	TRBV5-4	TRBJ2-1	-	TRBD2
CASSDRDYSYEQYF	TGTGCCAGCAGCGACCGGGATTACTCCTACGAGCAGTACTTC	TRBV21-1	TRBJ2-7	once	-
CASSPSGGRDTQYF	TGTGCCAGCAGTCCTAGCGGGGGGAGAGATACGCAGTATTTT	TRBV6-5	TRBJ2-3	few	TRBD2
CASSSLASGSNEQFF	TGTGCCAGCAGCTCCTTGGCTAGCGGGAGCAATGAGCAGTTCTTC	TRBV7-2	TRBJ2-1	-	TRBD2
CASSLLEANGLTF	TGTGCCAGCAGCTTATTAGAGGCCAACGGCCTGACTTTC	TRBV7-2	TRBJ2-6	-	-
CASSGRGRDTQYF	TGCGCCAGCAGTGGGAGGGGAAGGGATACGCAGTATTTT	TRBV5-1	TRBJ2-3	-	TRBD2
CASSRGTVNGNSPLHF	TGCGCCAGCAGCCGGGGGACAGTCAATGGCAATTCACCCCTCCACTTT	TRBV4-1	TRBJ1-6	-	TRBD1
CSGAGEWGGYTF	TGCAGCGGTGCAGGGGAATGGGGTGGCTACACCTTC	TRBV29-1	TRBJ1-2	-	-
CASSQGAADNEQFF	TGCGCCAGCAGCCAAGGAGCGGCGGACAATGAGCAGTTCTTC	TRBV4-1	TRBJ2-1	-	-
CASSLFGLTDTQYF	TGCGCCAGCAGCTTGTTCGGGTTGACAGATACGCAGTATTTT	TRBV5-1	TRBJ2-3	-	-
CASSLVFGTGGSYNEQFF	TGTGCCAGCAGCTTAGTGTTCGGGACAGGGGGCTCCTACAATGAGCAGTTCTTC	TRBV4-2	TRBJ2-1	few	TRBD1
CASSLGAGGGNTIYF	TGTGCCAGCAGCTTGGGGGCAGGGGGTGGAAACACCATATATTTT	TRBV5-4	TRBJ1-3	-	TRBD1
CASSVDPGWVDTQYF	TGTGCCAGCAGCGTAGACCCGGGATGGGTAGATACGCAGTATTTT	TRBV9	TRBJ2-3	-	-
CASSLIPSGLDSNQPQHF	TGTGCCAGCAGCTTAATCCCAAGCGGACTGGATAGCAATCAGCCCCAGCATTTT	TRBV7-9	TRBJ1-5	-	-
CASSEGEGGQPQHF	TGCGCCAGCAGTGAAGGTGAGGGTGGGCAGCCCCAGCATTTT	TRBV10-1	TRBJ1-5	-	-
CASGGPNLRDTDTQYF	TGTGCTAGTGGGGGGCCGAATTTAAGGGACACAGATACGCAGTATTTT	TRBV12-5	TRBJ2-3	-	-
CASSQPGTSTGELFF	TGCGCCAGCAGCCAGCCCGGGACAAGTACCGGGGAGCTGTTTTTT	TRBV5-1	TRBJ2-2	-	-
CASSTDRRTEAFF	TGTGCCAGCAGCACCGACCGGAGGACTGAAGCTTTCTTT	TRBV5-5	TRBJ1-1	-	-
CASSYSRGARSSGYTF	TGTGCCAGCAGTTACTCCAGGGGGGCGCGGAGTTCTGGCTACACCTTC	TRBV6-5	TRBJ1-2	-	TRBD1
CASSGGGTVQETQYF	TGTGCCAGCAGCGGAGGGGGGACAGTTCAAGAGACCCAGTACTTC	TRBV28	TRBJ2-5	-	-
CASSPGTSGADNQETQYF	TGCGCCAGCAGCCCTGGGACTAGCGGGGCTGATAATCAAGAGACCCAGTACTTC	TRBV5-1	TRBJ2-5	once	TRBD2
CASSTGQILGYTF	TGTGCCAGCAGTACTGGACAGATTCTTGGCTACACCTTC	TRBV28	TRBJ1-2	-	-
CASSNRDRGIF	TGTGCCAGCAGCAACCGGGACAGGGGAATCTTC	TRBV28	TRBJ2-1	-	TRBD1
CAWSPPSSSGNTIYF	TGTGCCTGGAGTCCCCCCTCTAGCTCTGGAAACACCATATATTTT	TRBV30	TRBJ1-3	-	-
CASSLAAGAYGYTF	TGTGCCAGCAGCTTGGCCGCAGGTGCCTATGGCTACACCTTC	TRBV5-4	TRBJ1-2	-	-
CASSVDLAAHEQYF	TGTGCCAGCAGCGTAGACCTAGCGGCCCACGAGCAGTACTTC	TRBV9	TRBJ2-7	-	TRBD2
CASSFTGGGQPQHF	TGTGCCAGTAGTTTCACAGGGGGCGGTCAGCCCCAGCATTTT	TRBV19	TRBJ1-5	-	TRBD1
CASSRPFSGDTIYF	TGCGCCAGCAGCCGACCCTTCTCCGGGGACACCATATATTTT	TRBV4-1	TRBJ1-3	-	-
CASSLGFRDRGYGYTF	TGTGCCAGCAGCTTAGGCTTCAGGGACAGGGGCTATGGCTACACCTTC	TRBV13	TRBJ1-2	-	TRBD1
CASSASRVVKNSQYF	TGTGCCAGCAGCGCCAGCAGGGTGGTCAAAAACAGTCAGTACTTC	TRBV7-2	TRBJ2-4	-	-
CASSITGLRDYGYTF	TGTGCCAGTAGTATAACAGGCCTAAGGGACTATGGCTACACCTTC	TRBV19	TRBJ1-2	-	-
CASSWDSSGANVLTF	TGTGCCAGCAGCTGGGACAGCTCTGGGGCCAACGTCCTGACTTTC	TRBV11-2	TRBJ2-6	-	TRBD1
CASSDGQGSGNTIYF	TGTGCCAGCTCGGACGGGCAGGGTTCTGGAAACACCATATATTTT	TRBV18	TRBJ1-3	-	-
CASSFWTGRDYTIYF	TGTGCCAGCAGCTTTTGGACAGGGCGAGACTACACCATATATTTT	TRBV5-6	TRBJ1-3	-	TRBD1
CASSSFSGPQDTQYF	TGTGCCAGCAGTTCCTTCAGCGGACCACAAGATACGCAGTATTTT	TRBV5-4	TRBJ2-3	-	-
CATAGYLGTEAFF	TGTGCCACTGCAGGGTATCTGGGTACTGAAGCTTTCTTT	TRBV6-5	TRBJ1-1	-	-
CASSLGLRGFSYEQYF	TGTGCCAGCAGCTTAGGGCTCAGGGGCTTCTCCTACGAGCAGTACTTC	TRBV11-2	TRBJ2-7	-	-
CASSLSGVGTGELFF	TGCGCCAGCAGCTTGTCAGGGGTAGGCACCGGGGAGCTGTTTTTT	TRBV5-1	TRBJ2-2	-	-
CASNREYNQPQHF	TGTGCCAGCAACCGGGAGTACAATCAGCCCCAGCATTTT	TRBV2	TRBJ1-5	-	-
CASRTGTGRTGELFF	TGTGCCAGCAGAACCGGGACAGGCCGCACCGGGGAGCTGTTTTTT	TRBV7-2	TRBJ2-2	-	TRBD1
CASSRHSSGNTIYF	TGTGCCAGCAGTAGGCACAGCTCTGGAAACACCATATATTTT	TRBV28	TRBJ1-3	-	-
CASSPAGRGLNTEAFF	TGTGCCAGCAGCCCCGCGGGCAGGGGCCTGAACACTGAAGCTTTCTTT	TRBV7-8	TRBJ1-1	-	-
CASSPTRGAETQYF	TGTGCCAGCTCACCTACCCGGGGGGCGGAGACCCAGTACTTC	TRBV18	TRBJ2-5	-	-
CASTETTGENNEQFF	TGTGCCAGCACCGAAACAACGGGGGAAAACAATGAGCAGTTCTTC	TRBV18	TRBJ2-1	-	-
CASSYSSSGNEQFF	TGTGCCAGCAGTTACTCGTCTAGCGGGAATGAGCAGTTCTTC	TRBV6-6	TRBJ2-1	-	TRBD2
CASSRQGTLNTEAFF	TGTGCCAGCAGTAGACAGGGGACTTTGAACACTGAAGCTTTCTTT	TRBV7-9	TRBJ1-1	-	TRBD1
CASSYINTEAFF	TGTGCCAGCAGTTACATAAACACTGAAGCTTTCTTT	TRBV6-5	TRBJ1-1	-	-
CTSSPSLGPYNEQFF	TGCACCAGCAGCCCCTCCCTGGGCCCTTACAATGAGCAGTTCTTC	TRBV1	TRBJ2-1	once	-
CASSEWSGNINTEAFF	TGTGCCAGCAGTGAATGGTCAGGGAACATTAACACTGAAGCTTTCTTT	TRBV6-1	TRBJ1-1	-	-
CASRTDKGYGYTF	TGTGCCAGCAGGACGGACAAAGGCTATGGCTACACCTTC	TRBV28	TRBJ1-2	-	-
CSVDDKNTGELFF	TGCAGCGTTGACGACAAGAACACCGGGGAGCTGTTTTTT	TRBV29-1	TRBJ2-2	-	-
CASRPRRGTEAFF	TGTGCCAGCAGACCTCGACGGGGCACTGAAGCTTTCTTT	TRBV27	TRBJ1-1	-	-
CASSPRSSYEQYF	TGTGCCAGCAGCCCGAGAAGCTCCTACGAGCAGTACTTC	TRBV13	TRBJ2-7	-	-
CARSPGQGKAGELFF	TGTGCCCGGTCTCCGGGACAGGGGAAGGCCGGGGAGCTGTTTTTT	TRBV5-8	TRBJ2-2	-	TRBD1